This TCR beta chain was recorded in a study of T cells after somatic rescue of genetic block. Some clones are missing from TCRdb's copy, which holds only in-frame ones; the method was immunoSEQ multiplex PCR. The sample carries 80,000 to 100,000 clones, about 90% recorded once. Specimen: peripheral blood mononuclear cells (PBMCs). The receptor was derived from a woman aged 18 to 35.

The CDR3 loop is CASSFRVSGRSTYEQYF. In DNA form, the CDR3 reads TGCGCCAGCAGTTTCAGGGTTAGCGGACGCTCTACCTACGAGCAGTACTTC. The rearrangement joins TRBV5-1 to TRBJ2-7; TRBD2 is a possible D gene (6 bases). CDR1 SGHRS and CDR2 YFSETQ come from the germline V gene. V gave up 5 bases and J gave up 2 bases, with 23 bases separating them. The CDR3 contains 17 residues.